One TCR beta chain is described in this entry. The antigen this receptor binds is unknown. One base away there is no much larger clone; base qualities are not given. Spanning cysteine to phenylalanine, the CDR3 consists of 15 amino acids. The CDR3 DNA has 45 bases and is translated from base 1. Looking up the germline V gene (reference sequence) yields CDR1 SGHNT and CDR2 YYREEE. Trimming accounts for 6 bases at V and 9 bases at J, while the number of junction bases matched to no gene is 10. The sample comes from a study of cytomegalovirus exposure and HLA in healthy donors (dated 2017 in TCRdb). At the level of the whole study: According to a later analysis, one platform produced both the 120 validation repertoires and the roughly 640 repertoires of the first cohort. The aim of the study was to test whether cataloging public T cell receptors could identify signatures of past pathogen exposure. A separate validation cohort of over 95 different subjects was used in addition to the approximately 610-subject first cohort. The study combined high-throughput TCR immunosequencing, statistical association of individual TCRs with disease status, and machine learning to predict cytomegalovirus infection status.

The donors belonged to the validation cohort of 90 to 150 subjects, which was separate from the roughly 700-subject first cohort. On the study overall, not on this receptor specifically: While some public TCRs were present in many individuals, most TCR sequences turned up only very rarely across donors. Three of the identified cytomegalovirus-associated TCR beta chains were confirmed in vitro to be specific for cytomegalovirus antigens. A later analysis found that TCRs clustered in the first cohort also tended to co-occur in the 100 to 150 validation repertoires, with 94% of cluster scores above 0. The study listed approximately 160 TCR beta chains as associated with cytomegalovirus. All 130 or so repertoires were used to score co-occurrence in the validation cohort in a later analysis, because that analysis had no HLA typing for the cohort. It was suggested by the authors that the approach could potentially be generalized to other disease states and immunological phenotypes. Cytomegalovirus status was reported to be diagnosed by the classifier with high specificity and sensitivity in both the original and validation cohorts.

Receptors were amplified or captured by the immunoSEQ multiplex PCR assay. As for the authors' bioinformatics: To diagnose cytomegalovirus status from the catalog of TCR beta chain sequences, a statistical classification framework was built. The table comes from immuneACCESS by way of TCRdb, which keeps in-frame sequences with V and J called. Part of the clones is missing from these tables; in studies checked, under half for an unresolved V gene and the rest for unknown reasons. That table is the source of V, J and clone size, and D and trimming were worked out from the DNA. The sample table records roughly 250,000 clones; just under 90% of these occur just once. The ten most abundant clones make up 2.6% of the sample.

The receptor was isolated from a young man in good health and CMV-seronegative. What was sequenced was PBMCs. This sequence uses TRBV5-4 and TRBJ1-6; TRBD1 matches 9 bases in the middle. The DNA is as follows: TGTGCCAGCACCGAGGGACAGGGTCACATTTCACCCCTCCACTTT. This translates into CASTEGQGHISPLHF.